This T cell receptor beta chain was sequenced in a study of T cells in Graves' hyperthyroidism and ophthalmopathy. Study-level points and caveats: In the analysis, a 13 V-J model separated ophthalmopathy from stable hyperthyroidism.

From RNA transcripts, TCR beta CDR3 regions were amplified. A set of HTBI primers served as the primers for a first-round RT-PCR of the TCR CDR3. TCRdb reprocessed the multiplex PCR reads with MiXCR, giving one entry per CDR3 protein. In the table there are about 560,000 distinct CDR3 sequences, approximately 16% of which are singletons. Notes on this clonotype: Its antigen is undetermined.

Newly diagnosed hyperthyroidism patients aged 18 to 65 years had disease lasting under 2 months. Investigators excluded patients with uncontrolled infection, other autoimmune disease, pregnancy or lactation. Unmatched junction bases numbered 13, after V lost 6 bases and J lost 3 bases. This CDR3 spans 18 amino acids. Germline lookup yields CDR1 MNHEY and CDR2 SVGEGT. Sequenced input: blood. The clonotype comes from a woman between 18 and 30 years old with Graves' hyperthyroidism. The V gene is TRBV6-2 or TRBV6-3, the J gene TRBJ2-2; the match to TRBD2 covers 10 bases. The CDR3 DNA reads as TGTGCCAGCAGCTACCCTACGGGTAGCGGGAGGCACACCGGGGAGCTGTTTTTT. Encoded protein: CASSYPTGSGRHTGELFF.